These 12 T cell receptor beta chains were sequenced from one sample in a study of blood T cell repertoires in COVID-19. Clones were sequenced by immunoSEQ multiplex PCR, and TCRdb holds only the in-frame ones, with some missing. The table shows 45,000 to 55,000 clones, with 88% occurring only once. The sequenced sample consisted of peripheral blood. Receptors were obtained from a human donor in a cohort sampled during active COVID-19.

The chain uses TRBV15 and TRBJ2-5, with D unresolved. The V and J ends lost 0 bases and 2 bases respectively, with 10 bases between them. Germline V gene data show CDR1 as LNHNV and CDR2 as YYDKDF (reference sequence). This CDR3 has 15 amino acids. The DNA of the CDR3 is TGTGCCACCAGCAGAGATGCAGGCTTACAAGAGACCCAGTACTTC. Protein: CATSRDAGLQETQYF.

This sequence joins TRBV5-8 and TRBJ1-2; D call uncertain. Germline lookup yields CDR1 SGHTS and CDR2 YDEGEE. The length of the CDR3 is 13 residues. The ends were cut back, 4 bases at V and 7 bases at J, with 14 bases in the middle. In DNA, the CDR3 is TGTGCCAGCAGCACCACAAGAGCGGGTGGCTACACCTTC. Residues: CASSTTRAGGYTF. Full variable domain (remainder filled in from reference TRBV5-8 and TRBJ1-2): EAGVTQSPTHLIKTRGQQATLRCSPISGHTSVYWYQQALGLGLQFLLWYDEGEERNRGNFPPRFSGRQFPNYSSELNVNALELEDSALYLCASSTTRAGGYTFGSGTRLTVV.

This chain connects TRBV10-3 to TRBJ1-2; 9 positions match TRBD1. The CDR3 covers 12 residues. V shed 6 bases and J 8 bases; nucleotides not matched to a gene: 4. Germline CDR1 reads ENHRY; CDR2 reads SYGVKD. In DNA, the CDR3 is TGTGCCATCAGCCCGGACAGGGGAGGCTACACCTTC. Translated: CAISPDRGGYTF.

The V call is TRBV14, the J call TRBJ2-7; D uncertain. V was pared by 3 bases and J by 4 bases, with 10 bases between. The CDR3 consists of 13 residues. Germline V CDR1 and CDR2: SGHDN, FVKESK. The CDR3 coding sequence is TGTGCCAGCAGCCAGGGCCATGGGTACGAGCAGTACTTC. This sequence encodes CASSQGHGYEQYF.

This chain connects TRBV5-3 to TRBJ2-5, with 7 bases identical to TRBD1. TRBV5-3 is identified as an open reading frame with a role that is uncertain. This CDR3 spans 15 amino acids. Trimming at V came to 2 bases and at J to 5 bases, leaving 9 bases not matched to a gene. CDR3 loop: CARSLGGAGFETQYF. As DNA, the CDR3 is TGTGCCAGAAGCTTAGGGGGCGCCGGCTTCGAGACCCAGTACTTC.

This chain uses TRBV28 with TRBJ1-1; no definite D call. With 6 bases removed from V and 8 bases from J, the gap between germline ends came to 16 bases. The CDR3 has 13 residues. Germline values: CDR1 MDHEN, CDR2 SYDVKM. CDR3 loop: CASSLIARHEAFF. The CDR3 DNA reads as TGTGCCAGCAGCCTTATCGCCCGACACGAAGCTTTCTTT.

This chain joins TRBV2 and TRBJ2-2, with TRBD1 as a possible D gene (6 bases). Trimming took off 6 bases at V and 2 bases at J, with 13 bases between the two ends. The CDR3 length is 15 residues. Germline loops: CDR1 SNHLY, CDR2 FYNNEI. In DNA form, the CDR3 reads TGTGCCAGCAGGCCAGGGGAACCCAACACCGGGGAGCTGTTTTTT. This codes for CASRPGEPNTGELFF.

The chain carries TRBV10-3 and TRBJ2-7; 7 bases are shared with TRBD1. The CDR3 extends over 14 amino acids. Germline CDR1 reads ENHRY; CDR2 reads SYGVKD. The V segment lost 6 bases and the J segment 2 bases; nucleotides outside the gene matches: 7. The CDR3 loop reads CAISHDRDPYEQYF. In DNA form, the CDR3 reads TGTGCCATCAGCCATGACAGGGACCCCTACGAGCAGTACTTC.

The chain recombines TRBV6-1 with TRBJ1-4; D uncertain. Trimming shortened V by 3 bases and J by 4 bases, and 9 bases separated the two germline ends. Looked up from germline, CDR1 is MNHNS and CDR2 is SASEGT. The CDR3 runs to 14 residues. CDR3 sequence (DNA): TGTGCCAGCAGTGATACACGTCATAATGAAAAACTGTTTTTT. It translates to CASSDTRHNEKLFF.

A single count supports this clone. The chain has TRBV24-1 and TRBJ2-2, with no clear D. V was cut by 1 base and J by 8 bases, with 4 bases left in between. The CDR3 is 12 amino acids. The V gene's germline CDR1 is KGHDR and CDR2 SFDVKD. The CDR3 protein is CATSDFGGELFF. CDR3 nucleotides: TGTGCCACCAGTGATTTCGGGGGGGAGCTGTTTTTT.

V usage is TRBV7-9 and J usage is TRBJ1-3, with D possibly matching TRBD1 (6 bases). The CDR3 runs 14 residues. Germline-derived CDR1 and CDR2 are SEHNR and FQNEAQ (reference sequence). The V end was cut by 9 bases, the J end by 0 bases, with 12 bases between. CDR3 loop: CASDRTFSGNTIYF. The CDR3 DNA reads TGTGCCAGTGACAGGACCTTCTCTGGAAACACCATATATTTT.

In regard to this clone: One end of the junction fails to match germline, which may point to a read error. The rearrangement links TRBV30 to TRBJ1-1; D gene ambiguous. The CDR3 contains 8 residues. The germline V gene encodes CDR1 GTSNPN and CDR2 SVGIG (reference sequence). CDR3 DNA: TGTGCCTGGGGCGCGGGCCTCTTT. Amino acid sequence: CAWGAGLF.